This T cell receptor (beta chain) emerged from a study of T cells in Graves' hyperthyroidism and ophthalmopathy. Study-wide background: Initial diagnosis, before any treatment, was when peripheral blood was collected.

Amplification yielded TCR beta CDR3 regions, with RNA transcripts as the source. Researchers ran a first-round RT-PCR on the TCR CDR3 using the HTBI primer set. TCRdb used MiXCR to reprocess the multiplex PCR reads, holding one entry per CDR3 protein. The sample has about 690,000 distinct CDR3 sequences, roughly a sixth seen once; the top ten hold around a sixth. V was trimmed by 7 bases and J by 8 bases, leaving 18 bases between them. The CDR3 sequence is 14 residues long. The study enrolled patients aged 18 to 65 with newly diagnosed hyperthyroidism of under 2 months' duration. This clonotype was recorded at least ten times.

The clonotype comes from a man in his fifties with Graves' hyperthyroidism. The sequencing input was blood. V is TRBV12-3 or TRBV12-4 and J is TRBJ2-1; no clear D gene. The CDR3 protein is CASKRVRLDDEQFF. Written as DNA, the CDR3 is TGTGCCAGCAAAAGGGTCAGACTGGACGATGAGCAGTTCTTC.